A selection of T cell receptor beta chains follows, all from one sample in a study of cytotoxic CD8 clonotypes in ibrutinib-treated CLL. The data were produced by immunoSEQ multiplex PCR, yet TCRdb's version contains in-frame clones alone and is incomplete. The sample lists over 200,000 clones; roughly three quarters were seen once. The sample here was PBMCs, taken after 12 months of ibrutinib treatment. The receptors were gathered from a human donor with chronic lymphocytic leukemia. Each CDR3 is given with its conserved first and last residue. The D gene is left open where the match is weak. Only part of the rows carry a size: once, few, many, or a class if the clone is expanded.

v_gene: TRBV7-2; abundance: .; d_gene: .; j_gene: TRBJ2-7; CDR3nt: TGTGCCAGCAGCTCCCGGGACACCTTTTACGAGCAGTACTTC; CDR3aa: CASSSRDTFYEQYF
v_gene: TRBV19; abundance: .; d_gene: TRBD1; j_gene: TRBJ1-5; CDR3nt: TGTGCCAGTAGTCCACAGGACAGGGGAAATCAGCCCCAGCATTTT; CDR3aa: CASSPQDRGNQPQHF
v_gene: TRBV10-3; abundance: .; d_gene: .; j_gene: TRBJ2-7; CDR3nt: TGTGCCATCAGCACCGGACAGAACTACGAGCAGTACTTC; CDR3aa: CAISTGQNYEQYF
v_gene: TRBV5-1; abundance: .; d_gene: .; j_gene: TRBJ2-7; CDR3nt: TGCGCCAGCAGCCCCTCATCGGGACGGTCTACCTACGAGCAGTACTTC; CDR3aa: CASSPSSGRSTYEQYF
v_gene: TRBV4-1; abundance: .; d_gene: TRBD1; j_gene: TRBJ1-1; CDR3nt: TGCGCCAGCAGCCGCAGGGGGGGGGTGAACACTGAAGCTTTCTTT; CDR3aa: CASSRRGGVNTEAFF
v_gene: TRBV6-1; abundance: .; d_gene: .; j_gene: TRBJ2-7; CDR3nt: TGTGCGACCGGGACAGACGGGAGTAAGCAGTACTTC; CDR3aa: CATGTDGSKQYF
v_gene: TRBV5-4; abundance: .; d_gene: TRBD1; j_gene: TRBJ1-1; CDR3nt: TGTGCCAGCAGCTCCCAACAGGGGACGGTCGGGACTGAAGCTTTCTTT; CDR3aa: CASSSQQGTVGTEAFF
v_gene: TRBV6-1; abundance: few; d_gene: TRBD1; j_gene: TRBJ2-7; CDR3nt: TGTGCCAGCAGCTGGACAGGGATGTCCTACGAGCAGTACTTC; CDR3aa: CASSWTGMSYEQYF
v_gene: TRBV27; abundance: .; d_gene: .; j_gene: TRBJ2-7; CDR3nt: TGTGCCAGCAGCCCCACGGCGTCTCGGGAGCAGTACTTC; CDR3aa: CASSPTASREQYF
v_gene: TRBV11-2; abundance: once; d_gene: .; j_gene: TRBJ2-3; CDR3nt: TGTGCCAGCAGCTTCGAGCGGTACACAGATACGCAGTATTTT; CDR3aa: CASSFERYTDTQYF
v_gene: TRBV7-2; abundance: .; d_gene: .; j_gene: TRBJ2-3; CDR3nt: TGTGCCAGCAGCTTAGGTACAGATACGCAGTATTTT; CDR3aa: CASSLGTDTQYF
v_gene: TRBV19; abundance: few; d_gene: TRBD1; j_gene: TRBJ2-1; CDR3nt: TGTGCCAGTACCAGGACAGGGAGTATCTATGAGCAGTTCTTC; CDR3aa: CASTRTGSIYEQFF
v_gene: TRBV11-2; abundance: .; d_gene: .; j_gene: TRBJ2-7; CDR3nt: TGTGCCAGCAGCTACCAGTCCGACTACGAGCAGTACTTC; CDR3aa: CASSYQSDYEQYF
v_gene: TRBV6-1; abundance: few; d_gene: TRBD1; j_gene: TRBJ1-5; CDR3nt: TGTGCCAGCAGTGTAGAGACAGGGGGCAATAATTTCAATCAGCCCCAGCATTTT; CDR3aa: CASSVETGGNNFNQPQHF
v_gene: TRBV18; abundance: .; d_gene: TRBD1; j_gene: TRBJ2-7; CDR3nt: TGTGCCAGCTCCCTGGACAGGGTGTTTTCCTACGAGCAGTACTTC; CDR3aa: CASSLDRVFSYEQYF
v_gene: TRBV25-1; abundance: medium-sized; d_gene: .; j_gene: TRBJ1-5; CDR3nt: TGTGCCAGCAGTGGGGTGGATAGCAATCAGCCCCAGCATTTT; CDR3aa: CASSGVDSNQPQHF
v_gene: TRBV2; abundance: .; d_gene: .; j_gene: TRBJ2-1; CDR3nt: TGTGCCAGCAGTGAAGCACAAATAGCCAGGGATGAGCAGTTCTTC; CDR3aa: CASSEAQIARDEQFF
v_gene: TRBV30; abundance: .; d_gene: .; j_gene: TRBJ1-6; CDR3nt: TGTGCCTGGAGTTTGATAAGCTATAATTCACCCCTCCACTTT; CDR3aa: CAWSLISYNSPLHF
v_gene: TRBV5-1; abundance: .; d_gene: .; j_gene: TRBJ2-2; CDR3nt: TGCGCCAGCAGCTTGTCGGGATGGGGAGGTCCCGGGGAGCTGTTTTTT; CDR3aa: CASSLSGWGGPGELFF
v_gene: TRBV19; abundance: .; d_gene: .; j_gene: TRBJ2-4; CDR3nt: TGTGCCAGTAGTATAGTTCCGTCAGCCAAAAACATTCAGTACTTC; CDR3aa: CASSIVPSAKNIQYF
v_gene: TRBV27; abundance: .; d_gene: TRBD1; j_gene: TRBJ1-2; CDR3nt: TGTGCCAGCAGTCCATGGGACAGGGGCGACTATGGCTACACCTTC; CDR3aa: CASSPWDRGDYGYTF
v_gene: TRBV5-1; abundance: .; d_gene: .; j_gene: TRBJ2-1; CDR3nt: TGCGCCAGCAGCTGGGACTTCTACAATGAGCAGTTCTTC; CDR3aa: CASSWDFYNEQFF
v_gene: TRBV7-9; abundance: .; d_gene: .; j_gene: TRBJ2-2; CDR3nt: TGTGCCAGCAGCAATGGAGGGGGCGCGACCGGGGAGCTGTTTTTT; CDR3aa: CASSNGGGATGELFF
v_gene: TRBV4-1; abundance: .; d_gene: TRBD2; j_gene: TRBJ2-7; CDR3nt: TGCGCCAGCAGCCGGGGACTAGGGATCTACGAGCAGTACTTC; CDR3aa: CASSRGLGIYEQYF
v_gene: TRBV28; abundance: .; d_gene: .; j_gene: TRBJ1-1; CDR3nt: TGTGCCAGCAGTTGGGCAGGGCTGTTTGGGATCACTGAAGCTTTCTTT; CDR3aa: CASSWAGLFGITEAFF
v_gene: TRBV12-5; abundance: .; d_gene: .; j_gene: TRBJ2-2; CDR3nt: TGTGCTAGTGGTTTCCGGGCAGGGGAGGCCGGGGAGCTGTTTTTT; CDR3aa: CASGFRAGEAGELFF
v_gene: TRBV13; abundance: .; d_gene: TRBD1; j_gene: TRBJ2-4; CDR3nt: TGTGCCAGCAGAAGACAGGGAGTGGACATTCAGTACTTC; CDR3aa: CASRRQGVDIQYF
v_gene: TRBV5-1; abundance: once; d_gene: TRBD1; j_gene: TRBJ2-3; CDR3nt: TGCGCCAGCAGCACCGGGGACAGGGCCGCAGATACGCAGTATTTT; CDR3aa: CASSTGDRAADTQYF
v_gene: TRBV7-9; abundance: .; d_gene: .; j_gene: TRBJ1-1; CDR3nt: TGTGCCAGCAGCTTAGAAAGTGGGACTGAAGCTTTCTTT; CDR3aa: CASSLESGTEAFF
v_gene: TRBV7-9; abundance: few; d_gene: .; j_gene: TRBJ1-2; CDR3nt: TGTGCCAGCAGTTCCCAGGGAGGGACCTATGGCTACACCTTC; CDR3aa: CASSSQGGTYGYTF
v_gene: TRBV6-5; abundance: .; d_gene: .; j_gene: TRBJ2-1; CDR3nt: TGTGCCAGCTCCCCCTCGGGGGCCGCCGGGGAGCAGTTCTTC; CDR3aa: CASSPSGAAGEQFF
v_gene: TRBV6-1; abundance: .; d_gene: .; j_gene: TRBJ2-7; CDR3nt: TGTGCCAGCAGTGAAAGGGGGGCCTACGAGCAGTACTTC; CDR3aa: CASSERGAYEQYF
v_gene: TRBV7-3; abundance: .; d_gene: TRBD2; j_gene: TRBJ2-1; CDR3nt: TGTGCCAGCAGCCCACATCCCGGGGGCTTGACTAGCGGGGTTTTCCGAGAGCAGTTCTTC; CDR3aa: CASSPHPGGLTSGVFREQFF
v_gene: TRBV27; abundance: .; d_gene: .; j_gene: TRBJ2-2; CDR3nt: TGTGCCAGCAGCCCGTTCGGGCCTCCCGGGGAGCTGTTTTTT; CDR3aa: CASSPFGPPGELFF
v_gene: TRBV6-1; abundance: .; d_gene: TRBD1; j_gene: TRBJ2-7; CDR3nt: TGTGCCAGCAGGGGGTCCGGGACAGGCTACGAGCAGTACTTC; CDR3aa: CASRGSGTGYEQYF
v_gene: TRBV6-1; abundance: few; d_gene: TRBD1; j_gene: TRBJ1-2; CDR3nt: TGTGCCAGCAGCCTCGCGCGGACAGGGGACTATGGCTACACCTTC; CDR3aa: CASSLARTGDYGYTF
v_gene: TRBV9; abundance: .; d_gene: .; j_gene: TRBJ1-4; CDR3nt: TGTGCCAGCAGCGGAGCTGGGGATGGTGAAAAACTGTTTTTT; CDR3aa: CASSGAGDGEKLFF
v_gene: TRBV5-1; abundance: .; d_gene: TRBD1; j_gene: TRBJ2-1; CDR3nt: TGCGCCAGCAGCCTTACAGGGGTGGGAAATGAGCAGTTCTTC; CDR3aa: CASSLTGVGNEQFF
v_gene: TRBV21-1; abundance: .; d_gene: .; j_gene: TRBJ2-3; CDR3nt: TGTGCCAGCAGCAACGCCCAGACTAGAACTAGCACAGATACGCAGTATTTT; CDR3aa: CASSNAQTRTSTDTQYF
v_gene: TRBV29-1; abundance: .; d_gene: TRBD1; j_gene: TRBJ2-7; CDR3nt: TGCAGCGTTGAGGACAGGGGGGCGGGCTACGAGCAGTACTTC; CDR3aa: CSVEDRGAGYEQYF
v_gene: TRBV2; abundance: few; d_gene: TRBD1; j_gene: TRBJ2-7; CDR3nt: TGTGCCAGCAGGTTTGGCAGGGGGCAAGCCTACGAGCAGTACTTC; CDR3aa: CASRFGRGQAYEQYF
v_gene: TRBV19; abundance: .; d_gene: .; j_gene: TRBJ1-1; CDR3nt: TGTGCCAGTAGTGGAAAGGCGCTGAACACTGAAGCTTTCTTT; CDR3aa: CASSGKALNTEAFF
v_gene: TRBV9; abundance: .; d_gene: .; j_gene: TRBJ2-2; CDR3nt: TGTGCCAGCAGCGTAGAACTCCTCGGGGAGCTGTTTTTT; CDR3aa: CASSVELLGELFF
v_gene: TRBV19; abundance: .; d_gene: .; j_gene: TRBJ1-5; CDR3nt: TGTGCCAGTAGTGCCTGGCGGGGGAACGTGAAGGTACTCAATCAGCCCCAGCATTTT; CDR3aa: CASSAWRGNVKVLNQPQHF
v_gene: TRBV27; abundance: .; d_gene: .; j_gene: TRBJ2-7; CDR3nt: TGTGCCAGCAGTACTTACAGGGAGCCTACCTACGAGCAGTACTTC; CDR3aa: CASSTYREPTYEQYF
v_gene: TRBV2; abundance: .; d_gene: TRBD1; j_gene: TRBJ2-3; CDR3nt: TGTGCCAGCCAAAGGGACAGAGAAGATACGCAGTATTTT; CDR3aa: CASQRDREDTQYF
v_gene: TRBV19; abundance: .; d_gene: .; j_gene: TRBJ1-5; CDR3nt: TGTGCCAGTAGTATAGTAGGAGGGAGCAATCAGCCCCAGCATTTT; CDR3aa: CASSIVGGSNQPQHF
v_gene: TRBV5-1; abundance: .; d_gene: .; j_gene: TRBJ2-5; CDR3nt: TGCGCCAGCAGCTTGGAGGGTGGCCAAGAGACCCAGTACTTC; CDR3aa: CASSLEGGQETQYF
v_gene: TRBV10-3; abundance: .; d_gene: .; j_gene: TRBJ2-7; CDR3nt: TGTGCCATCAGTGAGTCGAGGGGAATCGAGCAGTACTTC; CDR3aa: CAISESRGIEQYF
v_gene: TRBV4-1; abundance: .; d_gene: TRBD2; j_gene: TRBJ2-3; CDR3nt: TGCGCCAGCAGCCAAGAAGCGGGCGGGGGGCCAACAGATACGCAGTATTTT; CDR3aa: CASSQEAGGGPTDTQYF
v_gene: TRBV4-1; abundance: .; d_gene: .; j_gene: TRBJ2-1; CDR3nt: TGCGCCAGCAGCCGATACGGAGTACTAAATTACAATGAGCAGTTCTTC; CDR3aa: CASSRYGVLNYNEQFF
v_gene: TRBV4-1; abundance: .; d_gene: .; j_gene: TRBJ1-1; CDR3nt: TGCGCCAGCAGCCTGTTGGGGAACCGAAACAACACTGAAGCTTTCTTT; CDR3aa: CASSLLGNRNNTEAFF
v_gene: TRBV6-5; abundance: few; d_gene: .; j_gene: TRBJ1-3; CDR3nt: TGTGCCAGCAGTGGATCGCAGGGGGGAAACACCATATATTTT; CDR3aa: CASSGSQGGNTIYF
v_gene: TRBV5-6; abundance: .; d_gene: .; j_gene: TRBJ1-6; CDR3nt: TGTGCCAGCAGTTTCGGTTTAGGCCTTAATTCACCCCTCCACTTT; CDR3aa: CASSFGLGLNSPLHF
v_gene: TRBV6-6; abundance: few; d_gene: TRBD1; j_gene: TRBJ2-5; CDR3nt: TGTGCCAGCTCGGAAGACAGGGGTAAAGAGACCCAGTACTTC; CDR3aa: CASSEDRGKETQYF